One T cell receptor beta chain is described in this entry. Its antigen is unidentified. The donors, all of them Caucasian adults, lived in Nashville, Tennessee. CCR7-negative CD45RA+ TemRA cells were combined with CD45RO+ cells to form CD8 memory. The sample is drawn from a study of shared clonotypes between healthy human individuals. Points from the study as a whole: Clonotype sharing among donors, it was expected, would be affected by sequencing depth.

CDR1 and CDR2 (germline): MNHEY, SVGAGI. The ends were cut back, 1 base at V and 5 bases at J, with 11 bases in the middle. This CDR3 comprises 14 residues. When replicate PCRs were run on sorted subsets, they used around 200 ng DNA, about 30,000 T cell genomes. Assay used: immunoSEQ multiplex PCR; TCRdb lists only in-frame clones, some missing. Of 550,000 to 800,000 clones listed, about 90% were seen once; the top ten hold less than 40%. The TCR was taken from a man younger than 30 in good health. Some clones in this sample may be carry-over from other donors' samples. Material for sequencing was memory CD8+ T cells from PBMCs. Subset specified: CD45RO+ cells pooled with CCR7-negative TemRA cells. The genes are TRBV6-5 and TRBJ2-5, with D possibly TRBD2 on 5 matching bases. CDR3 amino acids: CASSYFYEGETQYF. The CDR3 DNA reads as TGTGCCAGCAGTTACTTTTATGAGGGCGAGACCCAGTACTTC.